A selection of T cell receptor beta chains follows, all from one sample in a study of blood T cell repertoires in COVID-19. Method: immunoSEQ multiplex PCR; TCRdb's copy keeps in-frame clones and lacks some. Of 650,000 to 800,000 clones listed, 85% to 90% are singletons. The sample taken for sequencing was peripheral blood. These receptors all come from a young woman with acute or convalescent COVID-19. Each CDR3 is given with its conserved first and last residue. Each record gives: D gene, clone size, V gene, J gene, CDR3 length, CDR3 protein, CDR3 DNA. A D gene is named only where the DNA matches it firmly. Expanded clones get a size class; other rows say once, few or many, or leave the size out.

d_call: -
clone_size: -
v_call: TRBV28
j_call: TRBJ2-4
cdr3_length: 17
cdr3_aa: CASSSPDGGLAKNIQYF
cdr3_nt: TGTGCCAGCAGTTCCCCGGATGGAGGGCTAGCCAAAAACATTCAGTACTTC

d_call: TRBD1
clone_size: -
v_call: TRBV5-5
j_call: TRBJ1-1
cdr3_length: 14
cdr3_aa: CASSLTGIDTEAFF
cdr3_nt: TGTGCCAGCAGCCTGACAGGGATTGACACTGAAGCTTTCTTT

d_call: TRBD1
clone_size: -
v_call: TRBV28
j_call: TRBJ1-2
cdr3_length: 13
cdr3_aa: CASRTGTGYGYTF
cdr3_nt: TGTGCCAGCAGGACCGGGACAGGGTATGGCTACACCTTC

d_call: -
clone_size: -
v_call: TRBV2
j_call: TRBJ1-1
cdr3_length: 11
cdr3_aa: CASSGDLRAFF
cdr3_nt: TGTGCCAGCAGTGGAGACCTGAGGGCTTTCTTT

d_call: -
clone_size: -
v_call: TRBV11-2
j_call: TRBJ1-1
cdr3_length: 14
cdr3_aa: CASSSRALNTEAFF
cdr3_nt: TGTGCCAGCAGCTCCCGCGCCCTGAACACTGAAGCTTTCTTT

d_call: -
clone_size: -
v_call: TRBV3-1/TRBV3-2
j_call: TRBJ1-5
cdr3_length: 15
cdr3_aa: CASSQESSADQPQHF
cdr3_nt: TGTGCCAGCAGCCAAGAAAGCTCGGCGGATCAGCCCCAGCATTTT

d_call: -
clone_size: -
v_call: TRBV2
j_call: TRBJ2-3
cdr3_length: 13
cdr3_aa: CASSTLGTDTQYF
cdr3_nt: TGTGCCAGCAGTACTTTAGGCACAGATACGCAGTATTTT

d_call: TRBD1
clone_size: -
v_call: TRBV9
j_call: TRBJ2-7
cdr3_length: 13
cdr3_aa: CASSVGDSYEQYF
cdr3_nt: TGTGCCAGCAGCGTCGGGGACAGCTACGAGCAGTACTTC

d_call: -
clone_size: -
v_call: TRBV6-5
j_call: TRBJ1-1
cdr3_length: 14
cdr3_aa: CASSSPRLNTEAFF
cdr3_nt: TGTGCCAGCAGTTCCCCCAGGTTGAACACTGAAGCTTTCTTT

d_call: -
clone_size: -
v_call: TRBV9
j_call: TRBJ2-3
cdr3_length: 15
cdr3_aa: CASSDLRRSTDTQYF
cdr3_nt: TGTGCCAGCAGCGACTTAAGGCGGAGCACAGATACGCAGTATTTT

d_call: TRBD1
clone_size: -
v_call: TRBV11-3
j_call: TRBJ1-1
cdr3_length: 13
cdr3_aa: CASSSDRGTEAFF
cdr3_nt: TGTGCCAGCAGCTCGGACAGGGGGACTGAAGCTTTCTTT

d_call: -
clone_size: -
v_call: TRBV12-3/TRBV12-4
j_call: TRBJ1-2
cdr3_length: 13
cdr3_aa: CASSLTAYYGYTF
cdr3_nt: TGTGCCAGCAGCTTAACAGCTTACTATGGCTACACCTTC

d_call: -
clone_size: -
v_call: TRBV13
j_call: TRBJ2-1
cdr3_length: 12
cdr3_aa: CASSLQDNEQFF
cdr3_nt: TGTGCCAGCAGCTTACAGGACAATGAGCAGTTCTTC

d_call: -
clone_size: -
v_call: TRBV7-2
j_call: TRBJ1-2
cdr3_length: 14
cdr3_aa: CASSPYRANYGYTF
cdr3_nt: TGTGCCAGCAGCCCTTACAGGGCTAACTATGGCTACACCTTC

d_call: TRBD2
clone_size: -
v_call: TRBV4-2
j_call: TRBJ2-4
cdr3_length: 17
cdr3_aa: CASSQSSGGVAKNIQYF
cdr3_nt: TGTGCCAGCAGCCAAAGCAGCGGGGGAGTAGCCAAAAACATTCAGTACTTC

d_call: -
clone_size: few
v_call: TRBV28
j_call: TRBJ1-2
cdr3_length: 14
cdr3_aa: CASSLGRVHYGYTF
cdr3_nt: TGTGCCAGCAGTTTAGGCAGGGTCCACTATGGCTACACCTTC

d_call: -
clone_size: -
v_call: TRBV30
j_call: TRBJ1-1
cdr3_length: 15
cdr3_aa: CAWSVLGGYNTEAFF
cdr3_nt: TGTGCCTGGAGTGTCTTAGGGGGTTATAACACTGAAGCTTTCTTT

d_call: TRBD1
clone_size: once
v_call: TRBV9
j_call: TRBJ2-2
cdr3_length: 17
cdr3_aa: CASSARQGSRGTGELFF
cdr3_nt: TGTGCCAGCAGCGCCCGACAGGGCTCGAGGGGCACCGGGGAGCTGTTTTTT

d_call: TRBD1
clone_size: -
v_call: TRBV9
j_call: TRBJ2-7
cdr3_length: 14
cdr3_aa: CASSPAGTGYEQYF
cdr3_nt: TGTGCCAGCAGCCCTGCCGGGACAGGCTACGAGCAGTACTTC

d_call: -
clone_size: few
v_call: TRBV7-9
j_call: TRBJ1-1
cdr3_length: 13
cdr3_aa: CASSIQGNTEAFF
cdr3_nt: TGTGCCAGCAGTATACAGGGAAACACTGAAGCTTTCTTT

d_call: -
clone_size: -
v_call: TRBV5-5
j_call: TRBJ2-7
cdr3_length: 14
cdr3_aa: CASSNRSLSYEQYF
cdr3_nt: TGTGCCAGCAGCAACAGGAGCCTCTCCTACGAGCAGTACTTC

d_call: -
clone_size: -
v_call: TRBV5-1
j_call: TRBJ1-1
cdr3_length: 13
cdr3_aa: CASSTQGYTEAFF
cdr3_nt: TGCGCCAGCAGCACCCAGGGGTACACTGAAGCTTTCTTT

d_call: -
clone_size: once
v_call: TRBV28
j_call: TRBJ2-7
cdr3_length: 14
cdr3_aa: CASSSHRVTYEQYF
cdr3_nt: TGTGCCAGCAGTTCCCACAGGGTAACTTACGAGCAGTACTTC

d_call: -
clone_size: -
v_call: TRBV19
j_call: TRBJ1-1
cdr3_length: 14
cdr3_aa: CASRSPSVNTEAFF
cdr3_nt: TGTGCCAGTAGGTCTCCTTCGGTGAACACTGAAGCTTTCTTT

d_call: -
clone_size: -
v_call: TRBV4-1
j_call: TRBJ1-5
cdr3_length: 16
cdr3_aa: CASSQVSGGGNQPQHF
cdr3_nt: TGCGCCAGCAGCCAAGTAAGCGGAGGGGGCAATCAGCCCCAGCATTTT

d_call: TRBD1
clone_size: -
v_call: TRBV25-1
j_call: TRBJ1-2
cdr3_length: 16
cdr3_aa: CASSVGTGLSMGGYTF
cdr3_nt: TGTGCCAGCAGTGTTGGGACAGGGCTCAGCATGGGAGGCTACACCTTC

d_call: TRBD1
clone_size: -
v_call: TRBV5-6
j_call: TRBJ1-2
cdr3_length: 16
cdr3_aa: CASSFRGTGGIGGYTF
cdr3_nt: TGTGCCAGCAGCTTTCGAGGGACAGGGGGGATAGGTGGCTACACCTTC

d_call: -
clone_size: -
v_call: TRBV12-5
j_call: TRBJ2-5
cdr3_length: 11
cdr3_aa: CASGLQETQYF
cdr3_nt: TGTGCTAGTGGCCTCCAAGAGACCCAGTACTTC